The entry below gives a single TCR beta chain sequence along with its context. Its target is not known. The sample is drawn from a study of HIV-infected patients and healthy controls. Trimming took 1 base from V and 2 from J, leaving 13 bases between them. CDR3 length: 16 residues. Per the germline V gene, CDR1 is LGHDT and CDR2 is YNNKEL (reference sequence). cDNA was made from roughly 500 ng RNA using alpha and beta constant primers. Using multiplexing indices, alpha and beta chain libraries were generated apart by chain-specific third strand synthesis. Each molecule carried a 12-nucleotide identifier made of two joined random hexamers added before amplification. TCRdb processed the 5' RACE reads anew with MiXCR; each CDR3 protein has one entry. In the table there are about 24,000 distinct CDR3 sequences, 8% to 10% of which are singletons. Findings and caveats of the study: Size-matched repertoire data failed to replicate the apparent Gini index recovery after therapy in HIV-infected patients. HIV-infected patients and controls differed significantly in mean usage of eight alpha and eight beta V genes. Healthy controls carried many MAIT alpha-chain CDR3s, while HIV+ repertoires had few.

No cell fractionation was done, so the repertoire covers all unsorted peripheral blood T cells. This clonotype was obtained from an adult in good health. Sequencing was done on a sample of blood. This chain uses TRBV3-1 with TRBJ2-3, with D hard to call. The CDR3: CASSQGLSAHTDTQYF. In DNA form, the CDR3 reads TGTGCCAGCAGCCAAGGACTGAGCGCACACACAGATACGCAGTATTTT.